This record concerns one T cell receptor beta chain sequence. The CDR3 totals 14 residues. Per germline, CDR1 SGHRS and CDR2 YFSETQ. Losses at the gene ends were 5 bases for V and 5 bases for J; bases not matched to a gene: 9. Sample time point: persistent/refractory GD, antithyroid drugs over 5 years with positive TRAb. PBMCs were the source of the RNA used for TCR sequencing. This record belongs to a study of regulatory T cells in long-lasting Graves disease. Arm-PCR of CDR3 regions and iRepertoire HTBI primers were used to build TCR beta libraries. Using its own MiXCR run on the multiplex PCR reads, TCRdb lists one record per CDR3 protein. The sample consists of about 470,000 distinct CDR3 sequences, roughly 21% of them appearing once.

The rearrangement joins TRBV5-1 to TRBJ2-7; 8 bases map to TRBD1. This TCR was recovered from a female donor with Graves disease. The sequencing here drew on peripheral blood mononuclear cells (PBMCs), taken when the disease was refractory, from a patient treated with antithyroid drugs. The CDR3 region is CASRDTTDRDEQYF. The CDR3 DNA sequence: TGCGCCAGCAGAGATACTACGGACAGGGACGAGCAGTACTTC.